This entry lists 14 T cell receptor beta chains sequenced from one sample in a study of blood T cell repertoires in COVID-19. Using immunoSEQ multiplex PCR, the repertoire was profiled, and TCRdb retains in-frame clones only, with some absent. The repertoire holds some 140,000 clones, approximately 81% seen once, with 5% to 6% in the top ten. The sample was PBMCs or T cells enriched from blood (not recorded which). Every receptor here comes from a man aged 35-49 years with acute COVID-19.

This rearrangement joins TRBV6-5 to TRBJ1-1; TRBD1 matches at 7 bases. The CDR3 spans 13 residues. Germline V gives CDR1 MNHEY, CDR2 SVGAGI. V dropped 6 bases and J dropped 3; count of bases not matched to a gene: 4. The CDR3 nucleotides are TGTGCCAGCAGCCAGGGGGATGACACTGAAGCTTTCTTT. Its translation: CASSQGDDTEAFF.

The V gene is TRBV30, the J gene TRBJ1-1; D uncertain. CDR3 length: 11 residues. CDR1 and CDR2 from the germline V gene are GTSNPN and SVGIG (reference sequence). V lost 2 bases, J lost 6 bases, and 7 bases lay in between. CDR3 in amino acids: CAWSRWSEAFF. As DNA, the CDR3 is TGTGCCTGGAGTCGGTGGTCTGAAGCTTTCTTT.

The chain carries TRBV6-5 and TRBJ2-7, with 10 bases aligning to TRBD2. With 5 bases clipped from V and 3 bases from J, the junction kept 4 bases outside the gene matches. Per the germline V gene, CDR1 is MNHEY and CDR2 is SVGAGI. The CDR3 totals 14 residues. The CDR3 region is CASSRTSGVYEQYF. The CDR3 DNA sequence: TGTGCCAGCAGTCGAACTAGCGGGGTCTACGAGCAGTACTTC.

The V call is TRBV28, the J call TRBJ1-5, with D hard to call. Germline assignment: CDR1 MDHEN and CDR2 SYDVKM. The CDR3 consists of 13 residues. Trimming removed 7 bases at V and 0 bases at J, with 7 bases between. The CDR3 region has the DNA TGTGCCAGCACCGTACATAGCAATCAGCCCCAGCATTTT. This encodes CASTVHSNQPQHF.

This rearrangement joins TRBV18 to TRBJ1-2, with D unresolved. The V and J ends lost 1 base and 4 bases respectively, with 10 bases between them. Germline V gene sequence: CDR1 KGHSH, CDR2 LQKENI. This CDR3 has 14 residues. The CDR3 nucleotides read TGTGCCAGCTCACCACGTAGGGAGGGCTATGGCTACACCTTC. This translates into CASSPRREGYGYTF.

This chain joins TRBV9 and TRBJ2-2; D ambiguous. Germline V gives CDR1 SGDLS, CDR2 YYNGEE. V was clipped by 4 bases and J by 0 bases, with 10 bases between them. This CDR3 is 15 amino acids long. In DNA form, the CDR3 reads TGTGCCAGCAGCCCGAGGCTAGCGAACACCGGGGAGCTGTTTTTT. It codes for CASSPRLANTGELFF. The entire variable domain, with the rest obtained from reference TRBV9 and TRBJ2-2, is as follows: DSGVTQTPKHLITATGQRVTLRCSPRSGDLSVYWYQQSLDQGLQFLIQYYNGEERAKGNILERFSAQQFPDLHSELNLSSLELGDSALYFCASSPRLANTGELFFGEGSRLTVL.

This clone has just one count. The gene calls are TRBV11-2 and TRBJ2-1; D might be TRBD2 (6 bases). With 0 bases removed from V and 5 bases from J, the gap between germline ends came to 11 bases. This CDR3 has 15 residues. CDR1 is SGHAT and CDR2 is FQNNGV in the germline V gene. The CDR3 protein is CASSLDPGANNEQFF. Here the CDR3 DNA reads TGTGCCAGCAGCTTAGATCCGGGAGCAAACAATGAGCAGTTCTTC.

The chain has TRBV10-1 and TRBJ2-1; D perhaps matches TRBD1 (6 bases). Germline V gene sequence: CDR1 WNHNN, CDR2 SYGVQD (reference sequence). The V and J ends lost 4 bases and 7 bases respectively, with 17 bases between them. The CDR3 is 15 residues long. This chain's CDR3 is CASSGEGGLGNEQFF. The CDR3 DNA is TGCGCCAGCAGTGGTGAAGGGGGATTGGGGAATGAGCAGTTCTTC.

This rearrangement joins TRBV25-1 to TRBJ2-1; 7 nucleotides line up with TRBD2. J lost 5 bases, V lost 2 bases, and 3 bases had no gene match. From germline, CDR1 is MGHDK and CDR2 SYGVNS. The CDR3 length is 14 residues. CDR3 in DNA: TGTGCCAGCAGTGAAGGCCTAGCGGACAATGAGCAGTTCTTC. This sequence encodes CASSEGLADNEQFF.

The chain employs TRBV27 and TRBJ2-6; no reliable D call. Germline V gene data show CDR1 as MNHEY and CDR2 as SMNVEV (reference sequence). V dropped 0 bases and J dropped 4 bases, with 4 bases sitting between them. The CDR3 covers 14 residues. This chain's CDR3 is CASSLSAGANVLTF. CDR3 DNA: TGTGCCAGCAGTTTATCGGCCGGGGCCAACGTCCTGACTTTC.

The chain joins TRBV6-1 to TRBJ2-3; D not certain. V dropped 2 bases and J dropped 1 base, with 4 bases sitting between them. The germline gives CDR1 MNHNS, CDR2 SASEGT. This CDR3 is built from 13 residues. CDR3 nucleotides: TGTGCCAGCAGTGAACCTGGCACAGATACGCAGTATTTT. Amino acid sequence: CASSEPGTDTQYF.

Written as DNA, the CDR3 is TGTGCCAGCAGTTGGAGGGGTGGCAATCAGCCCCAGCATTTT. The encoded protein is CASSWRGGNQPQHF. The rearrangement uses TRBV27 and TRBJ1-5, with D possibly being TRBD1 (5 bases). The CDR3 length is 14 residues. The V end lost 4 bases, the J end lost 2 bases, and 9 bases lay between the germline ends. Germline CDR1 and CDR2: MNHEY and SMNVEV (reference sequence).

The chain uses TRBV21-1 and TRBJ1-2; the table's D gene call, TRBD1, was not cross checked with the DNA. TRBV21-1 is reported as a pseudogene. This CDR3 has 15 amino acids. The CDR3 DNA reads TGTGCCAGCAGTGGGAGAAAGGACAGGGTGGAAGGCTACACCTTC. This gives the protein CASSGRKDRVEGYTF.

The chain links TRBV7-6 to TRBJ2-1, with 9 bases lining up with TRBD1. The germline gives CDR1 SGHVS, CDR2 FNYEAQ. Losses at the gene ends were 5 bases for V and 1 base for J; bases not matched to a gene: 6. The CDR3 loop spans 16 amino acids. Here the CDR3 reads CASSVTGTGSYNEQFF. The CDR3 nucleotides are TGTGCCAGCAGCGTGACCGGGACAGGGTCCTACAATGAGCAGTTCTTC.